A single sample gave rise to the 20 T cell receptor beta chains below, sequenced in a study of shared clonotypes between healthy human individuals. Method: immunoSEQ multiplex PCR; TCRdb's copy keeps in-frame clones and lacks some. The table has approximately 2.3 million clones, 85% to 95% seen once. The sequenced sample consisted of naive CD4+ T cells from PBMCs. The subset is: CD45RA+ positively selected. The receptors were sampled from a man in his late teens or twenties in good health. Some clones in this sample may be carry-over from other donors' samples.

V usage is TRBV28 and J usage is TRBJ1-4; D remains unclear. The germline V gene has CDR1 MDHEN and CDR2 SYDVKM. Deletions cut 2 bases from V and 4 bases from J, with 20 bases between. The CDR3 length is 18 residues. This CDR3 reads CASSLDPLARWGNEKLFF. The CDR3 DNA reads as TGTGCCAGCAGTTTAGACCCTTTGGCGCGCTGGGGTAATGAAAAACTGTTTTTT.

As for this clone: Within the sample, other DNA sequences also encode this same CDR3. The CDR3 sequence is CASSLKRQETQYF. The CDR3, as DNA: TGTGCCAGCAGTTTAAAACGGCAAGAGACCCAGTACTTC. The rearrangement uses TRBV27 and TRBJ2-5; D not resolved. V shed 2 bases and J shed 2 bases, with 6 bases lying between them. CDR1 is MNHEY, CDR2 SMNVEV, per germline (reference sequence). The CDR3 sequence is 13 residues long.

J is TRBJ2-1 and V is TRBV4-3; 10 bases are a match to TRBD2. Germline V gene sequence: CDR1 LGHNA, CDR2 YSLEER. There are 20 residues in the CDR3. Trimming cost V 1 base and J 4 bases; bases outside gene matches: 16. The CDR3 loop is CASSQGLPYSASGSYNEQFF. The CDR3 coding sequence is TGCGCCAGCAGCCAAGGGCTTCCTTACTCCGCTAGCGGGAGTTACAATGAGCAGTTCTTC.

As concerns this clone: Germline is not matched at one junction end, which may reflect a read error. This chain links TRBV7-6 with TRBJ2-3; 14 bases match TRBD2. The CDR3 contains 15 residues. The germline V gene has CDR1 SGHVS and CDR2 FNYEAQ. As DNA, the CDR3 is TGTGCCAGCAGCGGAACGGGACTAGCGGGGGCGACAACCGAATTT. Residues: CASSGTGLAGATTEF.

Worth noting for this clone: The same CDR3 is also encoded by other DNA sequences in this sample. V is TRBV6-1 and J is TRBJ1-1, with D maybe TRBD1 (5 bases). Germline values: CDR1 MNHNS, CDR2 SASEGT. The CDR3 is 14 amino acids. V was clipped by 2 bases and J by 1 base, with 8 bases between them. For the CDR3, the DNA is TGTGCCAGCAGTGAACTGGGGGGGAACACTGAAGCTTTCTTT. This encodes CASSELGGNTEAFF.

The rearrangement uses TRBV5-1 and TRBJ2-3; TRBD2 agrees at 8 bases. V dropped 0 bases and J dropped 4; count of bases not matched to a gene: 13. The V gene's germline CDR1 is SGHRS and CDR2 YFSETQ. The CDR3 is made up of 18 amino acids. Here the CDR3 DNA reads TGCGCCAGCAGCTTGGTACCATCTACAGCGGGAGACGCAGATACGCAGTATTTT. This translates into CASSLVPSTAGDADTQYF.

J is TRBJ2-3 and V is TRBV29-1; the D is unclear. The CDR3 length is 16 residues. Trimming took 4 bases from V and 2 from J, leaving 19 bases between them. Germline V gene lookup returns CDR1 SQVTM and CDR2 ANQGSEA. DNA for the CDR3: TGCAGCGTTGGGGTCAGACCGGCAAGACTCACAGATACGCAGTATTTT. Amino acid sequence: CSVGVRPARLTDTQYF.

V gene TRBV5-1 combines with J gene TRBJ2-5; 9 bases match TRBD2. V gave up 7 bases and J gave up 5 bases; unmatched junction bases: 6. Germline V gene sequence: CDR1 SGHRS, CDR2 YFSETQ. CDR3 length: 13 residues. The CDR3 protein is CASGREGMETQYF. DNA of the CDR3: TGCGCCAGCGGGCGGGAGGGGATGGAGACCCAGTACTTC.

The chain joins TRBV28 to TRBJ1-1; D unresolved. Trimming left V 5 bases short and J 4 bases short, with 14 bases between. This CDR3 contains 14 residues. Germline V gene lookup returns CDR1 MDHEN and CDR2 SYDVKM. CDR3 sequence reads: CASSPVLGTTEAFF. As DNA, the CDR3 is TGTGCCAGCAGTCCCGTCCTAGGTACCACTGAAGCTTTCTTT.

The chain couples TRBV5-6 to TRBJ2-7, with TRBD2 identical over 10 bases. V shed 1 base, J shed 5 bases, and the junction held 12 bases outside the gene matches. This CDR3 comprises 17 residues. From germline, CDR1 is SGHDT and CDR2 YYEEEE. In nucleotides, the CDR3 is TGTGCCAGCAGCTTGTCTAGCGGGAGTAGTATCTGGGACGAGCAGTACTTC. Translated: CASSLSSGSSIWDEQYF. The full variable domain, with the rest looked up from reference TRBV5-6 and TRBJ2-7, is DAGVTQSPTHLIKTRGQQVTLRCSPKSGHDTVSWYQQALGQGPQFIFQYYEEEERQRGNFPDRFSGHQFPNYSSELNVNALLLGDSALYLCASSLSSGSSIWDEQYFGPGTRLTVT.

The CDR3 reads CASSDLYPRDRTANYGYTF. In nucleotides, the CDR3 is TGTGCCAGCAGCGATCTTTACCCCCGGGACAGGACAGCTAACTATGGCTACACCTTC. The V gene is TRBV28, the J gene TRBJ1-2, with 8 bases fitting TRBD1. V trimming: 6 bases; J trimming: 0 bases; junction bases outside the gene matches: 18. The V gene's germline CDR1 is MDHEN and CDR2 SYDVKM. The CDR3 totals 19 residues.

The rearrangement links TRBV6-6 to TRBJ2-5; D may be TRBD1 (6 bases). Looked up from germline, CDR1 is MNHNY and CDR2 is SVGAGI (reference sequence). V lost 2 bases to trimming and J lost 3 bases, with 13 bases between them. The CDR3 runs to 15 residues. CDR3: CASSYETGRKETQYF. In nucleotides, the CDR3 is TGTGCCAGCAGTTACGAGACAGGTCGCAAAGAGACCCAGTACTTC.

The chain recombines TRBV9 with TRBJ2-2, with D hard to call. This CDR3 is built from 14 residues. Deletions cut 5 bases from V and 1 base from J, with 9 bases between. CDR1 and CDR2 from the germline V gene are SGDLS and YYNGEE. The CDR3 region is CASRQSMNTGELFF. As DNA, the CDR3 is TGTGCCAGCAGACAGAGCATGAACACCGGGGAGCTGTTTTTT.

Comment on this clone: Additional DNA sequences in this sample encode the identical CDR3. The V gene is TRBV28, the J gene TRBJ2-7; TRBD1 aligns across 9 bases. Germline CDR1 reads MDHEN; CDR2 reads SYDVKM. Losses at the gene ends were 2 bases for V and 1 base for J; bases not matched to a gene: 3. CDR3 length: 15 residues. In DNA, the CDR3 is TGTGCCAGCAGTTTAACCGGGACAGGGTCCTACGAGCAGTACTTC. It translates to CASSLTGTGSYEQYF.

The V and J genes are TRBV9 and TRBJ2-3; D remains ambiguous. In germline, CDR1 is SGDLS, CDR2 YYNGEE. There are 16 residues in the CDR3. Trimming removed 0 bases from V and 1 base from J, with 12 bases in between. Here the CDR3 DNA reads TGTGCCAGCAGCGTAGGGGCAGGATCACGCACAGATACGCAGTATTTT. Protein product: CASSVGAGSRTDTQYF.

The chain couples TRBV6-6 to TRBJ2-3, with 13 bases identical to TRBD2. This CDR3 region has 16 residues. Germline V gene data show CDR1 as MNHNY and CDR2 as SVGAGI (reference sequence). V shed 2 bases, J shed 6 bases, and the junction held 5 bases outside the gene matches. Written as DNA, the CDR3 is TGTGCCAGCAGTTACCTACTAGCGGGAGGGCGGGATACGCAGTATTTT. Amino acids: CASSYLLAGGRDTQYF.

This chain uses TRBV6-1 with TRBJ1-5; D is unclear. This CDR3 region has 14 residues. The V and J ends lost 2 bases and 7 bases respectively, with 12 bases between them. The germline V gene has CDR1 MNHNS and CDR2 SASEGT. This chain's CDR3 is CASSELVEGQPQHF. CDR3 DNA sequence: TGTGCCAGCAGTGAACTAGTTGAAGGACAGCCCCAGCATTTT.

A single count supports this clone. The chain carries TRBV9 and TRBJ1-2; the D is unclear. The germline gives CDR1 SGDLS, CDR2 YYNGEE. V lost 3 bases to trimming and J lost 5 bases, with 20 bases between them. There are 16 residues in the CDR3. The CDR3, as DNA: TGTGCCAGCAGCGCATCCCCCTTACGAGCGGGGTATGGCTACACCTTC. Protein product: CASSASPLRAGYGYTF.

This clone was detected only a few times. The J gene is TRBJ2-7, the V gene TRBV7-2, with no clear D. The V end lost 1 base, the J end lost 3 bases, and 7 bases lay between the germline ends. Looked up from germline, CDR1 is SGHTA and CDR2 is FQGNSA. This CDR3 has 13 residues. CDR3 sequence (DNA): TGTGCCAGCAGCTTAGTGCCAGGCTACGAGCAGTACTTC. Protein: CASSLVPGYEQYF.

The chain is built from TRBV27 and TRBJ1-1, with no clear D. The germline V gene has CDR1 MNHEY and CDR2 SMNVEV (reference sequence). CDR3 length equals 13 residues. Deletions cut 3 bases from V and 1 base from J, with 6 bases between. The DNA of the CDR3 is TGTGCCAGCAGTTTGGGGTGGAACACTGAAGCTTTCTTT. Encoded protein: CASSLGWNTEAFF.